This TCR beta chain derives from a study of glioma-infiltrating T cells after dendritic cell vaccination. In the study overall: Three intradermal dendritic cell vaccine injections were given every two weeks.

All glioblastoma patients lacked an isocitrate dehydrogenase mutation. The protocol was immunoSEQ multiplex PCR, while the TCRdb copy is restricted to in-frame clones and leaves out a portion. This table has about 92,000 clones, 85% to 90% appearing once. The CDR3 is 16 residues long. The trim removed 4 bases at V and 0 bases at J, leaving 9 bases unmatched. Germline CDR1 and CDR2: SGHTS and YDEGEE. This receptor was taken from a human donor with glioblastoma. Sequenced material: blood, taken before dendritic cell vaccination. V gene TRBV5-8 combines with J gene TRBJ1-1, with 7 positions matching TRBD1. In DNA form, the CDR3 reads TGTGCCAGCAGCCTCCACAGGGGTTCCCTGAACACTGAAGCTTTCTTT. The encoded protein is CASSLHRGSLNTEAFF.